The rows below give T cell receptor beta chains drawn from one sample of a study of T cells expressing NK-cell markers. TCRdb re-called the 5' RACE reads, yielding one record per CDR3 amino acid sequence without DNA. In all, the sample yields approximately 440,000 distinct CDR3 sequences. The sample was blood T cells: a sorted CD56 or NKG2C T cell subset, CD4+ or CD8+ T cells, or bulk PBMC T cells (not recorded which). These TCRs come from a woman aged 50 to 60 in good health. The CDR3 runs from the conserved cysteine through the conserved F or W.

V gene: TRBV7-6; J gene: TRBJ1-2; CDR3 protein: CASSPSGGRYTF
V gene: TRBV25-1; J gene: TRBJ2-1; CDR3 protein: CASKTRGRKSNEQFF
V gene: TRBV28; J gene: TRBJ1-5; CDR3 protein: CASWTGRHSNQPQHF
V gene: TRBV7-8; J gene: TRBJ1-6; CDR3 protein: CASSSLGETPLHF
V gene: TRBV11-2; J gene: TRBJ2-3; CDR3 protein: CASSFRAFSTDTQYF
V gene: TRBV20-1; J gene: TRBJ2-7; CDR3 protein: CSARAPNSGSPYEQYF
V gene: TRBV7-9; J gene: TRBJ2-1; CDR3 protein: CASSSWTSGRGHEQFF
V gene: TRBV6-2/TRBV6-3; J gene: TRBJ1-3; CDR3 protein: CASSYSPGLGNTIYF
V gene: TRBV9; J gene: TRBJ2-3; CDR3 protein: CASSVDFTADTQYF
V gene: TRBV6-5; J gene: TRBJ2-1; CDR3 protein: CASSYRRTTHYNEQFF
V gene: TRBV12-3/TRBV12-4; J gene: TRBJ2-1; CDR3 protein: CASSPGLRSSYNEQFF
V gene: TRBV11-3; J gene: TRBJ2-2; CDR3 protein: CASSLGGQARRELFF
V gene: TRBV12-5; J gene: TRBJ2-2; CDR3 protein: CASGHSSLRGRDWAGELFF
V gene: TRBV5-1; J gene: TRBJ2-1; CDR3 protein: CASSRGTGANNEQFF
V gene: TRBV29-1; J gene: TRBJ2-3; CDR3 protein: CSVEGRLRTDTQYF
V gene: TRBV5-1; J gene: TRBJ2-1; CDR3 protein: CASSLPRTGKYNEQFF
V gene: TRBV25-1; J gene: TRBJ2-1; CDR3 protein: CASSIAGISYNEQFF
V gene: TRBV2; J gene: TRBJ1-1; CDR3 protein: CASREEGWDTEAFF